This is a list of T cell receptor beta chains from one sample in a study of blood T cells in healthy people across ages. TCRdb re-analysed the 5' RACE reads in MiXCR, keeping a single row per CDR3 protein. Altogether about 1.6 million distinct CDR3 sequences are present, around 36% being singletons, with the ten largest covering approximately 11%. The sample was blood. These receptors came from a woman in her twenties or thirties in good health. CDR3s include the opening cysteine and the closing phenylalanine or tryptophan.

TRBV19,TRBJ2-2,CASRRQGNTGELFF
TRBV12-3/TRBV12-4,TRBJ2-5,CASDRGHRETQYF
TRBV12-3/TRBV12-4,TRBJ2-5,CASMESGETQYF
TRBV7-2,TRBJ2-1,CASSPSSFGEQFF
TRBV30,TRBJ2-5,CAWSVGGAREQYF
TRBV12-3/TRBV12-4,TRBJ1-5,CASSLTGMGGYSNQPQHF
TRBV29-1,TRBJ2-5,CSVLIGAKETQYF
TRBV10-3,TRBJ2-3,CAISESSGGGTDTQYF
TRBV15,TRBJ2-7,CATSITSSHEQYF
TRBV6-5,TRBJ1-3,CASSYGNSGRNTIYF
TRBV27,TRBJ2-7,CTSSSGTVSLVTREQYF
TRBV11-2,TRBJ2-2,CASSLDSWPDRVAGELFF
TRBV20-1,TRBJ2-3,CSDPLGGSGTDTQYF
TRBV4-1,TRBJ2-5,CASSQDRGGLADQETQYF
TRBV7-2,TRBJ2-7,CASSERPSGAPWEIQYF
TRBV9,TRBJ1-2,CASSPRTTGGYTF
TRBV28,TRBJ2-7,CASSINLLYEQYF
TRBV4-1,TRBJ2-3,CASSQVGKSDTQYF
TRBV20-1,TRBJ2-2,CSARGGGRYAGELFF
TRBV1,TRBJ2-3,CTSSTPGLAGESRDTQYF
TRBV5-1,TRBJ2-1,CASSLSAGEFEQFF
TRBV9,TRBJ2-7,CASSVEGASNSEQYF
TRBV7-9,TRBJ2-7,CASSPGGGGRKVEQYF
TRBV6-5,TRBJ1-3,CASSYTNSGNTIYF
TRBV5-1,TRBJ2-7,CASSLALGGGDEQYF
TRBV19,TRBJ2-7,CASSKFDREYEQYF
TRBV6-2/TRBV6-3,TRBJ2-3,CASRLPGELDTQYF
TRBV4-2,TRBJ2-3,CASSQFLGDTQYF
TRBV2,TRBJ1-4,CASSSSVGRGEKLFF
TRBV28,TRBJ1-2,CASSLRSGLRAHTF
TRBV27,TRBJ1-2,CASRSSGGNGFGYTF
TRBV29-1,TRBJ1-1,CSGRQGSTEAFF
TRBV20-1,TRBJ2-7,CSARVTNMGLYEQYF
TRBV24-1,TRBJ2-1,CATSAENNEQFF
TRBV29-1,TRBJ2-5,CSAEPPGQGQYF
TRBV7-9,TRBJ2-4,CASSARAEKQYF
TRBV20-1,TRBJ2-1,CSARDLGGGAYNEQFF
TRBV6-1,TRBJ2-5,CASSEYPRGRETQYF
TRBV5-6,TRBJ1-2,CASSSGAPERGGYTF
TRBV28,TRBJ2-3,CASSDDGLALDTQYF
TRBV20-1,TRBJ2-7,CSARGTSGRAYEQYF
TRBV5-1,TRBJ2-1,CASSLEAGSANEQFF
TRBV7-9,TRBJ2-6,CASSLDRQGVSGANVLTF
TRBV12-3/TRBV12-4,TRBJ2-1,CASSHKGGKSYNEQFF
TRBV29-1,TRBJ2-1,CSVEGTGGNEQFF
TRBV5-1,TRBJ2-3,CASALGHSVADTQYF
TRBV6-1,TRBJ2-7,CAAGTGGSYEQYF
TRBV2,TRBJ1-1,CASSPSRATNTEAFF